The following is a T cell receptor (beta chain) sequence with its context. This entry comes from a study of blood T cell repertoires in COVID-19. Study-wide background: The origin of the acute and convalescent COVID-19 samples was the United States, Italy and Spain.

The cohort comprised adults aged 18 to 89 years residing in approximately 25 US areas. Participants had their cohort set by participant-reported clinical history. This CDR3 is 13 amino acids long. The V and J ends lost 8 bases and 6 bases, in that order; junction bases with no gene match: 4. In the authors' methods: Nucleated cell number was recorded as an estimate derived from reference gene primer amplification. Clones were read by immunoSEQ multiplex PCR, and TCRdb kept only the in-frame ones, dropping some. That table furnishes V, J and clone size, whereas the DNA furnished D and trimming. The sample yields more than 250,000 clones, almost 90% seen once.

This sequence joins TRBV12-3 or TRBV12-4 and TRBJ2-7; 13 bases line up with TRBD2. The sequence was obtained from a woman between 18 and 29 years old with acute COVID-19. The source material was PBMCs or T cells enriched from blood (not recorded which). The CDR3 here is CASRTSGSPEQYF. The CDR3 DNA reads TGTGCCAGCCGGACTAGCGGGAGTCCCGAGCAGTACTTC.